This TCR beta chain was found in a study of early T cells in non-severe SARS-CoV-2 infection. Study outcomes and limitations: Lookups in VDJdb leaned toward anti-spike CD8 responses and missed private and CD4 specificities.

Researchers tagged individual cDNA molecules with unique molecular identifiers. TCRdb reprocessed the 5' RACE reads via MiXCR and lists one record per CDR3 protein. The repertoire holds 56,000 or so distinct CDR3 sequences, about 15% seen once, with over 3.5% in the top ten. The germline gives CDR1 DFQATT, CDR2 SNEGSKA (reference sequence). The CDR3 extends over 11 amino acids. As concerns this clonotype: What it recognizes is unknown.

Sequencing used whole blood, obtained at baseline. This receptor was obtained from an adult who was a healthcare worker with PCR-confirmed SARS-CoV-2 infection or an uninfected control (not recorded which). The chain joins TRBV20-1 to TRBJ2-1; 7 positions agree with TRBD1. DNA of the CDR3: TGCGCCCAAGGGGGCGACAATGAGCAGTTCTTC. Translation: CAQGGDNEQFF.